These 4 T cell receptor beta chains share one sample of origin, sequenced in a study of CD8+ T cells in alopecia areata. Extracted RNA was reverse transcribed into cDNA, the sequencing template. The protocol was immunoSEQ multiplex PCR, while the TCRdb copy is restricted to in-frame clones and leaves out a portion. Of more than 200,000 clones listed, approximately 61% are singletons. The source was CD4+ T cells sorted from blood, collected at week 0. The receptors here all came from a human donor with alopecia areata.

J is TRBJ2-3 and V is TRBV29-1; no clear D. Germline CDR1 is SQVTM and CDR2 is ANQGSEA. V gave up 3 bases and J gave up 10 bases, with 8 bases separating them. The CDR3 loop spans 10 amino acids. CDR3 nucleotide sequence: TGCAGCGTTGAGTGGACGGCGCAGTATTTT. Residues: CSVEWTAQYF.

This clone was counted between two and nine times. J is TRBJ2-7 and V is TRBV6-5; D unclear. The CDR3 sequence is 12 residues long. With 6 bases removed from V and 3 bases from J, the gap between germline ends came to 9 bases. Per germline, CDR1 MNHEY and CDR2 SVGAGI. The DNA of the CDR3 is TGTGCCAGCAGAGCCCGGTTCTACGAGCAGTACTTC. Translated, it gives CASRARFYEQYF.

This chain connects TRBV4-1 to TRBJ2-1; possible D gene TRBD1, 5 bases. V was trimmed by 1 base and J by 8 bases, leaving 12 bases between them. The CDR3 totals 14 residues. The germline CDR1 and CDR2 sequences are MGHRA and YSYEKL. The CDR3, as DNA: TGCGCCAGCAGCCAAGCCCGCTTAGGGGATGAGCAGTTCTTC. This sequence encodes CASSQARLGDEQFF.

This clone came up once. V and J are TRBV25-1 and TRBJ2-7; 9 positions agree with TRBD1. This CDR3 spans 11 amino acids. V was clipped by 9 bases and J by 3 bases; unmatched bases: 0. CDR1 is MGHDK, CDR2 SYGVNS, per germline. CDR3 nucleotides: TGTGCCAGGACAGGGGGCTACGAGCAGTACTTC. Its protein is CARTGGYEQYF.